This entry lists 6 T cell receptor beta chains sequenced from one sample in a study of shared clonotypes between healthy human individuals. TCRdb's table, derived via immunoSEQ multiplex PCR, lists solely in-frame clones and lacks some. The sample includes over 1.4 million clones, about 96% of them seen just once. Sequenced sample: naive CD4+ T cells sorted from blood. As to subset: CD45RA+ positively selected. These receptors all stem from a man aged 25 to 40 in good health.

On this clone: Other DNA sequences within the sample encode an identical CDR3. The chain links TRBV28 to TRBJ2-7; D unclear. Germline-derived CDR1 and CDR2 are MDHEN and SYDVKM. This CDR3 spans 11 amino acids. Deletions cut 7 bases from V and 3 bases from J, with 7 bases between. The CDR3 DNA reads as TGTGCCAGCACCCGAGGCTACGAGCAGTACTTC. It specifies CASTRGYEQYF.

The CDR3 sequence is CASSQFCQTNTGELFF. CDR3 in DNA: TGCGCCAGCAGTCAGTTTTGCCAGACGAACACCGGGGAGCTGTTTTTT. The chain links TRBV23-1 to TRBJ2-2; unclear D gene. TRBV23-1 is annotated as an ORF whose role is uncertain. The CDR3 is 16 amino acids. Trimming pared 3 bases from V and 0 bases from J, leaving 11 bases between.

On this clone: Other DNA variants within this sample encode the same CDR3. CDR3 sequence: CASSPSTDTQYF. The DNA for the CDR3 is TGTGCCAGCAGCCCGAGCACAGATACGCAGTATTTT. The genes are TRBV5-4 and TRBJ2-3; D gene ambiguous. Between the trimmed V and J ends, which lost 4 bases and 0 bases, there was a span of 3 bases. CDR1 and CDR2 from the germline V gene are SGHNT and YYREEE (reference sequence). The length of the CDR3 is 12 residues.

This rearrangement joins TRBV15 to TRBJ2-7; D is perhaps TRBD1 or TRBD2 (5 bases each). This CDR3 has 14 amino acids. Looked up from germline, CDR1 is LNHNV and CDR2 is YYDKDF (reference sequence). Trimming stripped 7 bases from V and 0 bases from J, with 13 bases between. CDR3 bases: TGTGCCACCACCCCGGGGCACCACTCCTACGAGCAGTACTTC. Translation: CATTPGHHSYEQYF.

The chain employs TRBV5-6 and TRBJ2-7; 8 bases agree with TRBD2. V lost 2 bases, J lost 1 base, and 8 bases stayed unmatched. The CDR3 is 16 amino acids. Germline CDR1 reads SGHDT; CDR2 reads YYEEEE. CDR3 loop: CASSFRGLGSSYEQYF. CDR3 DNA: TGTGCCAGCAGCTTCCGGGGACTAGGGTCTTCCTACGAGCAGTACTTC.

This clone was counted a single time. This rearrangement joins TRBV7-8 to TRBJ2-7; the match to TRBD2 covers 9 bases. Germline CDR1 is SGHVS and CDR2 is FQNEAQ. With 1 base clipped from V and 2 bases from J, the junction kept 3 bases outside the gene matches. The CDR3 sequence is 15 residues long. CDR3 sequence: CASSLGLAGPYEQYF. As DNA, the CDR3 is TGTGCCAGCAGCTTAGGCCTAGCGGGGCCCTACGAGCAGTACTTC.